This T cell receptor beta chain was recovered during a study of blood T cells in healthy people across ages. Healthy Caucasians from Russia aged about 6 to 90 served as donors. Details on this clonotype: The antigen remains undetermined.

A second roughly 6 to 12 cycle PCR used barcoded and J-beta primers. TCRdb called the 5' RACE reads again in MiXCR, with one record for every CDR3 protein. The top ten hold more than 20% of the sample, which has around 1,900,000 distinct CDR3 sequences, roughly 43% seen once. Study observations and caveats: With donor CMV status unknown, expanded clonotype changes were possibly confounded. Naive CD4+ cell counts and diversity both ran higher in long-lived than in aged donors. Diversity of TCR beta per million T cells declined in a roughly linear way with age.

With 4 bases removed from V and 2 bases from J, the gap between germline ends came to 17 bases. This CDR3 has 16 residues. The material sequenced was blood. The chain is built from TRBV12-3 or TRBV12-4 and TRBJ1-1, with a possible D match to TRBD1 (5 bases). The TCR was taken from a human donor in good health. The CDR3 DNA reads TGTGCCAGCAGTTCCTTCGAACCGGGACCAAACACTGAAGCTTTCTTT. Its translation: CASSSFEPGPNTEAFF.